This TCR beta chain emerged from a study of vaccination and CD4 T cells after COVID-19. For the study at large: The cells were exposed to overlapping spike peptides originating from SARS-CoV-2, HCoV-NL63, HCoV-OC43 and HCoV-229E for stimulation.

Broader study findings: Recorded median SARS-CoV-2-reactive clonotype numbers increased from approximately 21 to 40 without reaching significance.

Scientists ran DNA taken from cultured CD4+ T cells through the Oncomine TCR Beta short-read assay for sequencing. TCRdb passed the PCR reads through MiXCR, listing each CDR3 protein once. The sample lists some 13,000 distinct CDR3 sequences; 40% to 50% were seen once. Treatment indicated: roughly ten-day PBMC culture with coronavirus spike peptide pools or control peptides (ViraFEST assay). The germline V gene has CDR1 SGHDN and CDR2 FVKESK. V was pared by 4 bases and J by 5 bases, with 9 bases between. This CDR3 contains 13 residues. Worth noting for this clonotype: Its antigen remains unknown.

The starting material was CD4+ T cells from blood, cultured in vitro, obtained before SARS-CoV-2 vaccination. The TCR originated in a human donor who had recovered from COVID-19. The gene calls are TRBV14 and TRBJ1-5; D gene uncertain. CDR3 coding DNA: TGTGCCAGCAGCCCCGAGAGGGATCAGCCCCAGCATTTT. Amino acids: CASSPERDQPQHF.